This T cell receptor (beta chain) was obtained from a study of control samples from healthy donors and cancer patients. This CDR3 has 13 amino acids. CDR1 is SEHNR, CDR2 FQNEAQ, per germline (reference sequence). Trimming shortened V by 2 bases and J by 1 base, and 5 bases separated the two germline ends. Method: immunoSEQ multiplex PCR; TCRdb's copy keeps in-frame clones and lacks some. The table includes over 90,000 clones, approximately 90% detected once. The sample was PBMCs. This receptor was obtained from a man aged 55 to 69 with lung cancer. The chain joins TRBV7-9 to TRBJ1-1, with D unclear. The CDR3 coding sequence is TGTGCCAGCAGCTTAAAAGAGAACACTGAAGCTTTCTTT. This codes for CASSLKENTEAFF.